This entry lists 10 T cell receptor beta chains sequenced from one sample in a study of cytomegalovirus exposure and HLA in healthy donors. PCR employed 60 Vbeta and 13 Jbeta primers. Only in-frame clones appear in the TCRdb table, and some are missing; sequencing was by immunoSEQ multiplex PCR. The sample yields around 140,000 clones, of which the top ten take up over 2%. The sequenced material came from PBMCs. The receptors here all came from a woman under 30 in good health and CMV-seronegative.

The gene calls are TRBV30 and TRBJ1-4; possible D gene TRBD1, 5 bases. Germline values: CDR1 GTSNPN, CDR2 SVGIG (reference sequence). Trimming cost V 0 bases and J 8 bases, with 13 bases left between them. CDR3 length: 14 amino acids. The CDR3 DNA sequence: TGTGCCTGGAGTGTAGCAGGGTGGCGCGAAAAACTGTTTTTT. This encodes CAWSVAGWREKLFF.

CDR3 residues: CASSPPEGQGSDSNQPQHF. The DNA for the CDR3 is TGTGCCAGCAGCCCTCCAGAGGGACAGGGGTCGGATAGCAATCAGCCCCAGCATTTT. The chain has TRBV7-9 and TRBJ1-5, with TRBD1 matching 10 bases. The CDR3 loop spans 19 amino acids. J was trimmed by 0 bases and V by 5 bases; bases with no gene match: 13. Germline lookup yields CDR1 SEHNR and CDR2 FQNEAQ (reference sequence).

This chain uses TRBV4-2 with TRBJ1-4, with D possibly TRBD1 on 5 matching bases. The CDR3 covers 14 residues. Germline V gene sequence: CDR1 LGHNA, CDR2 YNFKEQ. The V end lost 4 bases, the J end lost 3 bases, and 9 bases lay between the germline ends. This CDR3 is CASSPGLANEKLFF. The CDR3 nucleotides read TGTGCCAGCAGCCCGGGACTGGCTAATGAAAAACTGTTTTTT.

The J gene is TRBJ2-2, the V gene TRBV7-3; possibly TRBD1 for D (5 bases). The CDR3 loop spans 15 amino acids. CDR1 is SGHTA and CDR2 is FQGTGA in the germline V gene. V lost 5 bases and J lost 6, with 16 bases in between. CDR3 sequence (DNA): TGTGCCAGCAGCCAGGGATGGATGGCGCCCGGGGAGCTGTTTTTT. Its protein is CASSQGWMAPGELFF.

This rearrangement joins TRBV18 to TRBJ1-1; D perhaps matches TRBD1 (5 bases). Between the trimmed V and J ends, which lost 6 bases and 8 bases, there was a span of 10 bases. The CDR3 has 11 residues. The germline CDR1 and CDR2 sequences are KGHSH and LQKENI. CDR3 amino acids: CASSQQVEAFF. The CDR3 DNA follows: TGTGCCAGCTCGCAACAGGTGGAAGCTTTCTTT.

In nucleotides, the CDR3 is TGTGCCAGCAGCCGACGGGCCAGCGGGAGTAATACCGGGGAGCTGTTTTTT. As protein: CASSRRASGSNTGELFF. This rearrangement joins TRBV2 to TRBJ2-2; TRBD2 aligns across 8 bases. V was pared by 6 bases and J by 5 bases, with 14 bases of the junction left unmatched. This CDR3 has 17 residues. Germline CDR1 is SNHLY and CDR2 is FYNNEI.

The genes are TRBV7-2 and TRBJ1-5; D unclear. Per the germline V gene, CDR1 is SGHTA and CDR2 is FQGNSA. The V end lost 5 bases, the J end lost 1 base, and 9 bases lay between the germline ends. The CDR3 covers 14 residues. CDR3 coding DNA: TGTGCCAGCAGCCCCGGGAGGAGCAATCAGCCCCAGCATTTT. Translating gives CASSPGRSNQPQHF.

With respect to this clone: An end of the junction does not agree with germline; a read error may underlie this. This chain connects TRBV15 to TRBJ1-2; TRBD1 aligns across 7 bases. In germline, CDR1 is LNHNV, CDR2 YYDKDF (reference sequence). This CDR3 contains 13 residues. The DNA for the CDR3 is TGTGCCACCAACAGACGACAGGGTGATGGCTACACCTTC. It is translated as CATNRRQGDGYTF.

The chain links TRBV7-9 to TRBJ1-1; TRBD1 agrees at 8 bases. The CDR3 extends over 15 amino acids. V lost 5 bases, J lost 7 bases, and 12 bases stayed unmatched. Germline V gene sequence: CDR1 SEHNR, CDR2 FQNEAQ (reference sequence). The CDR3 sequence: CASSPWTGKVGEAFF. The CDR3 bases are TGTGCCAGCAGCCCCTGGACAGGGAAGGTTGGTGAAGCTTTCTTT.

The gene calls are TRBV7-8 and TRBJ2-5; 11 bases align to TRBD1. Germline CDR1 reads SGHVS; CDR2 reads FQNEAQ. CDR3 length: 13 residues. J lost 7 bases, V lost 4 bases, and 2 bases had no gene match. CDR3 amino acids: CASSSGQGGTQYF. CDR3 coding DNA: TGTGCCAGCAGCTCGGGACAGGGGGGGACCCAGTACTTC.